These T cell receptor beta chains were read from a single sample in a study of identifying expanded T cells in peripheral blood. Method: immunoSEQ multiplex PCR; TCRdb's copy keeps in-frame clones and lacks some. The sample lists 95,000 to 150,000 clones; approximately 88% were seen once. Sequencing was done on a sample of blood. The receptors shown here come from a person aged 18 to 69 in good health. Each CDR3 is given with its conserved first and last residue. D genes are given only for firm matches. Clone sizes are given selectively: once, few, many, or a class where the clone is expanded.

>-|-|TRBV4-1|TRBJ1-4
TGCGCCAGCAGCCTGGTCGAGACCATGAATGAAAAACTGTTTTTT
CASSLVETMNEKLFF
>-|-|TRBV4-1|TRBJ2-2
TGCGCCAGCAGCCAAGGGCAGGGCGAAACCGGGGAGCTGTTTTTT
CASSQGQGETGELFF
>few|-|TRBV29-1|TRBJ1-2
TGCAGCGTTGACCACGGCTACACCTTC
CSVDHGYTF
>-|TRBD1|TRBV10-3|TRBJ2-1
TGTGCCATCACCCCGGGACAGGGGTTCGATGAGCAGTTCTTC
CAITPGQGFDEQFF
>-|-|TRBV4-1|TRBJ1-5
TGCGCCAGCAGCCCTGGAATGTGGGTAAATCAGCCCCAGCATTTT
CASSPGMWVNQPQHF
>-|-|TRBV7-6|TRBJ2-1
TGTGCCAGCAGTGCGCCGGATTCAGGACGGAATGAGCAGTTCTTC
CASSAPDSGRNEQFF
>-|-|TRBV4-1|TRBJ1-6
TGCGCCAGCAGCCAAGAACCGGGGTTAAGGTCACCCCTCCACTTT
CASSQEPGLRSPLHF
>-|-|TRBV5-4|TRBJ2-2
TGTGCCAGCAGCGAAGGGTGGTCCGGGGAGCTGTTTTTT
CASSEGWSGELFF
>once|TRBD1|TRBV7-2|TRBJ1-5
TGTGCCAGCAGCTTATTCGGGACAGGAATCCAGCCCCAGCATTTT
CASSLFGTGIQPQHF
>-|-|TRBV2|TRBJ1-2
TGTGCCAGCAGTGAAGGGGCAGGGGCCTATGGCTACACCTTC
CASSEGAGAYGYTF
>-|-|TRBV7-9|TRBJ2-1
TGTGCCAGCAGCTTTAATTACAATGAGCAGTTCTTC
CASSFNYNEQFF
>once|-|TRBV27|TRBJ2-3
TGTGCCAGCAGTGGCGGGCTTGGGGAGGCAGATACGCAGTATTTT
CASSGGLGEADTQYF
>-|TRBD1|TRBV10-3|TRBJ2-7
TGTGCCATCGAATCACAGGGGAGACCCTACGAGCAGTACTTC
CAIESQGRPYEQYF
>-|-|TRBV23-1|TRBJ2-2
TGCGCCAGCAGTCACCAACCCCCGACCAGGTACGGGGAGCTGTTTTTT
CASSHQPPTRYGELFF
>-|-|TRBV6-1|TRBJ1-6
TGTGCCAGTGGGGATAATTCACCCCTCCACTTT
CASGDNSPLHF
>-|TRBD1|TRBV5-6|TRBJ1-2
TGTGCCAGCAGAATGGGACAGGGGCAGGGTGGCTACACCTTC
CASRMGQGQGGYTF
>-|TRBD2|TRBV7-2|TRBJ2-3
TGTGCCAGCAGCTTAGGGGCTAGCGGGGGGGCGATAGATACGCAGTATTTT
CASSLGASGGAIDTQYF
>once|TRBD1|TRBV6-1|TRBJ2-3
TGTGCCAGCAGCTGGACAGGGGGTACAGATACGCAGTATTTT
CASSWTGGTDTQYF
>-|TRBD1|TRBV6-6|TRBJ2-3
TGTGCCACCCTACGGGACAGGGGAGGGGGTACGCAGTATTTT
CATLRDRGGGTQYF
>-|TRBD2|TRBV6-5|TRBJ2-3
TGTGCCAGCAGGGGGACTAGCGGGGGGGCAGGGACGCAGTATTTT
CASRGTSGGAGTQYF
>few|-|TRBV12-1|TRBJ1-3
TGTGCCAGCAGCCCGGGGACAGCAGGAAACACCATATATTTT
CASSPGTAGNTIYF
>-|-|TRBV15|TRBJ2-5
TGTGCCACCAGCACATTATACAGGGATTCAGAGACCCAGTACTTC
CATSTLYRDSETQYF
>once|TRBD1|TRBV7-4|TRBJ2-1
TGTGCCAGCAGCTTAGTCACAGGGGGCAAATACAATGAGCAGTTCTTC
CASSLVTGGKYNEQFF